This entry features one T cell receptor beta chain sequence. This entry belongs to a study of blood T cell repertoires in COVID-19. About the study: PBMCs, B-cell-depleted T cells, or T cells were the source of the cDNA or gDNA that made up the material.

The data were produced by immunoSEQ multiplex PCR, yet TCRdb's version contains in-frame clones alone and is incomplete. The sample includes roughly 150,000 clones, approximately 77% of them seen just once. V trimming: 1 base; J trimming: 9 bases; junction bases outside the gene matches: 9. There are 17 residues in the CDR3. The germline gives CDR1 LGHDT, CDR2 YNNKEL (reference sequence). The specimen was peripheral blood. The rearrangement joins TRBV3-1 (or the pseudogene TRBV3-2) to TRBJ2-1, with 13 bases identical to TRBD2. The sequence came from a woman at least 80 years old with active or convalescent COVID-19. This CDR3 reads CASSQVSGTSGIGEQFF. The DNA of the CDR3 is TGTGCCAGCAGCCAAGTTTCCGGGACTAGCGGGATAGGTGAGCAGTTCTTC.